These 29 T cell receptor beta chains came from one sample sequenced in a study of blood T cell repertoires in COVID-19 (dated by TCRdb to about 2020). The library relied on the immunoSEQ multiplex PCR assay. TCRdb mirrors the immuneACCESS table, restricted to in-frame sequences. Some clones are absent from its copies; in checked studies, under half trace to an unresolved V gene, and the reason for the others is unknown. This sample is represented by about 140,000 clones; approximately 84% of them were singletons. Of the sample, 5.5% to 8% is held by the ten largest clones. Source material: peripheral blood. The receptors come from a human donor in a cohort sampled during active COVID-19.

V gene TRBV20-1 combines with J gene TRBJ1-2, with 9 bases fitting TRBD1. Germline CDR1 is DFQATT and CDR2 is SNEGSKA (reference sequence). This CDR3 contains 11 residues. Trimming cost V 3 bases and J 11 bases; bases outside gene matches: 4. The CDR3 DNA is TGCAGTGCTAGGAGGGACAGGGCATACACCTTC. It specifies CSARRDRAYTF.

The CDR3 loop is CASSSHRKETQYF. The DNA for the CDR3 is TGTGCCAGCAGTAGTCACAGGAAAGAGACCCAGTACTTC. The V and J genes are TRBV6-2 or TRBV6-3 and TRBJ2-5; D perhaps matches TRBD1 (5 bases). The germline gives CDR1 MNHEY, CDR2 SVGEGT. The ends were cut back, 5 bases at V and 3 bases at J, with 10 bases in the middle. CDR3 length: 13 amino acids.

The rearrangement links TRBV5-4 to TRBJ2-7; D perhaps matches TRBD1 (5 bases). This CDR3 has 13 residues. V dropped 1 base and J dropped 3 bases, with 8 bases sitting between them. The V gene's germline CDR1 is SGHNT and CDR2 YYREEE (reference sequence). In DNA form, the CDR3 reads TGTGCCAGCAGCTTGACAGGAAACTACGAGCAGTACTTC. Translated: CASSLTGNYEQYF.

V gene TRBV11-2 combines with J gene TRBJ2-1; TRBD2 matches at 10 bases. V gave up 1 base and J gave up 15 bases; unmatched junction bases: 3. Germline CDR1 reads SGHAT; CDR2 reads FQNNGV. This CDR3 comprises 12 residues. The CDR3 region is CASSLGPSGGFF. The CDR3 DNA reads as TGTGCCAGCAGCTTAGGTCCTAGCGGGGGGTTCTTC.

The rearrangement links TRBV5-1 to TRBJ1-1; a possible D gene is TRBD1 (6 bases). This CDR3 has 13 residues. The V gene lost 2 bases and the J gene lost 1 base, with 6 bases spanning the gap. Germline V lookup: CDR1 SGHRS, CDR2 YFSETQ. The CDR3 region is CASSLQGNTEAFF. The CDR3 DNA reads TGCGCCAGCAGCTTACAGGGGAACACTGAAGCTTTCTTT.

The V gene is TRBV5-8, the J gene TRBJ2-3; D might be TRBD1 (6 bases). CDR3 length: 14 residues. Germline V gene lookup returns CDR1 SGHTS and CDR2 YDEGEE. Trimming pared 4 bases from V and 5 bases from J, leaving 14 bases between. CDR3 region: CASSPLGAGDTQYF. The CDR3 DNA sequence: TGTGCCAGCAGCCCCCTGGGGGCGGGAGATACGCAGTATTTT.

This clone was detected only once. The chain combines TRBV5-1 with TRBJ1-4; D is ambiguous. This CDR3 has 15 residues. Germline CDR1 reads SGHRS; CDR2 reads YFSETQ. V dropped 4 bases and J dropped 0 bases, with 10 bases sitting between them. The CDR3 loop is CASSLRSATNEKLFF. CDR3 DNA: TGCGCCAGCAGCCTACGTAGCGCAACTAATGAAAAACTGTTTTTT.

In its sample, this clone was seen once. The rearrangement uses TRBV7-3 and TRBJ2-2; 7 nucleotides line up with TRBD2. The germline V gene has CDR1 SGHTA and CDR2 FQGTGA. The CDR3 is made up of 15 amino acids. Germline trimming cut 2 bases from V and 4 bases from J; bases unmatched to any gene: 4. The CDR3: CASSLERGPTGELFF. CDR3 in DNA: TGTGCCAGCAGCTTAGAGCGGGGCCCCACCGGGGAGCTGTTTTTT.

V gene TRBV4-1 combines with J gene TRBJ1-4; D is possibly TRBD1 (6 bases). The CDR3 runs to 21 residues. V shed 3 bases and J shed 0 bases, with 26 bases lying between them. Germline CDR1 and CDR2: MGHRA and YSYEKL. In DNA, the CDR3 is TGCGCCAGCAGCCAGAAACAGCCGGGACAAGGGATCGTTGCAACTAATGAAAAACTGTTTTTT. It specifies CASSQKQPGQGIVATNEKLFF.

The chain joins TRBV3-1 (or the pseudogene TRBV3-2) to TRBJ2-2; the match to TRBD2 covers 8 bases. There are 16 residues in the CDR3. V shed 4 bases and J 3 bases; nucleotides not matched to a gene: 7. The V gene's germline CDR1 is LGHDT and CDR2 YNNKEL (reference sequence). The CDR3 loop reads CASSPHGGADTGELFF. In DNA form, the CDR3 reads TGTGCCAGCAGCCCCCACGGGGGGGCCGACACCGGGGAGCTGTTTTTT.

The chain joins TRBV5-1 to TRBJ1-1, with D hard to call. The V end lost 0 bases, the J end lost 3 bases, and 15 bases lay between the germline ends. CDR3 length equals 16 residues. Looked up from germline, CDR1 is SGHRS and CDR2 is YFSETQ. CDR3 residues: CASSLGRGVGDTEAFF. DNA for the CDR3: TGCGCCAGCAGCTTGGGGCGAGGTGTGGGAGACACTGAAGCTTTCTTT.

About this clone: An end of the junction does not agree with germline; a read error may underlie this. Other DNA sequences from this sample encode an identical CDR3 as well. The V gene is TRBV10-3, the J gene TRBJ2-7; tentatively, D is TRBD1 or TRBD2 (7 bases each). There are 12 residues in the CDR3. Germline values: CDR1 ENHRY, CDR2 SYGVKD. The DNA of the CDR3 is TGCGCCATCAGACAGGGAGGGGACGAGCAGTACTTC. Its protein is CAIRQGGDEQYF.

The count of this clone is one. This CDR3 reads CASSTPDRGSSGNTIYF. The CDR3 coding sequence is TGTGCCAGCAGCACCCCAGACAGGGGATCATCGGGAAACACCATATATTTT. V usage is TRBV5-4 and J usage is TRBJ1-3; 8 nucleotides line up with TRBD1. The CDR3 extends over 17 amino acids. CDR1 is SGHNT and CDR2 is YYREEE in the germline V gene (reference sequence). The V and J ends lost 4 bases and 4 bases, in that order; junction bases with no gene match: 13.

The gene calls are TRBV6-5 and TRBJ1-1, with TRBD1 matching over 8 bases. V was clipped by 5 bases and J by 4 bases; unmatched bases: 6. This CDR3 is built from 14 residues. Germline lookup yields CDR1 MNHEY and CDR2 SVGAGI. Written as DNA, the CDR3 is TGTGCCAGCAGTCCCGACAGGGGAGCCACTGAAGCTTTCTTT. It specifies CASSPDRGATEAFF.

This clone was picked up a small number of times. This rearrangement joins TRBV7-8 to TRBJ2-2, with a weak D call TRBD1 (6 bases). Deletions cut 6 bases from V and 5 bases from J, with 10 bases between. The CDR3 sequence is 13 residues long. Per germline, CDR1 SGHVS and CDR2 FQNEAQ. CDR3 in amino acids: CASRLRGTGELFF. The CDR3 DNA is TGTGCCAGCAGGCTCAGGGGTACCGGGGAGCTGTTTTTT.

This chain connects TRBV9 to TRBJ2-5, with 7 bases matching TRBD1. V trimming: 4 bases; J trimming: 0 bases; junction bases outside the gene matches: 0. The CDR3 totals 13 residues. From germline, CDR1 is SGDLS and CDR2 YYNGEE. This chain's CDR3 is CASSQGDQETQYF. The CDR3 DNA sequence: TGTGCCAGCAGCCAGGGGGACCAAGAGACCCAGTACTTC.

Points on this clone: At one of its ends the junction is not consistent with the germline gene, which may arise from a read error. The chain employs TRBV3-1 (or the pseudogene TRBV3-2) and TRBJ2-2, with D maybe TRBD1 (6 bases). This CDR3 comprises 17 residues. Germline V gives CDR1 LGHDT, CDR2 YNNKEL (reference sequence). The CDR3 bases are TGTGCCAGCAGCCAGCTCGGGCCAGGGGCTCCCACCGGAGAGCTGTTTTTT. The encoded protein is CASSQLGPGAPTGELFF.

The rearrangement links TRBV5-1 to TRBJ2-3; maybe TRBD1 (5 bases). Germline loops: CDR1 SGHRS, CDR2 YFSETQ. V lost 0 bases, J lost 5 bases, and 10 bases lay in between. There are 14 residues in the CDR3. The CDR3 DNA reads TGCGCCAGCAGCTTGGTCGCCAGGGAAGATACGCAGTATTTT. Translated, it gives CASSLVAREDTQYF. Using reference TRBV5-1 and TRBJ2-3 for the parts outside the CDR3, the full variable domain is KAGVTQTPRYLIKTRGQQVTLSCSPISGHRSVSWYQQTPGQGLQFLFEYFSETQRNKGNFPGRFSGRQFSNSRSEMNVSTLELGDSALYLCASSLVAREDTQYFGPGTRLTVL.

The rearrangement links TRBV6-1 to TRBJ2-2; D unresolved. V was pared by 2 bases and J by 7 bases, with 8 bases between. Germline loops: CDR1 MNHNS, CDR2 SASEGT. The CDR3 length is 13 residues. The CDR3 sequence is CASSETRSGELFF. CDR3 sequence (DNA): TGTGCCAGCAGTGAAACAAGGAGCGGGGAGCTGTTTTTT.

V is TRBV5-5 and J is TRBJ1-4, with D perhaps matching TRBD1 (5 bases). The CDR3 spans 17 residues. V was shortened by 0 bases and J by 7 bases, with 19 bases between the two germline ends. Germline V gene data show CDR1 as SGHKS and CDR2 as YYEKEE (reference sequence). CDR3 nucleotide sequence: TGTGCCAGCAGCTTGGGTGTTTCCGGGGGTTACATTGAAAAACTGTTTTTT. Translating gives CASSLGVSGGYIEKLFF.

This chain connects TRBV7-6 to TRBJ1-2, with 9 bases matching TRBD1. The CDR3 length is 15 residues. Germline V gene data show CDR1 as SGHVS and CDR2 as FNYEAQ. V gave up 2 bases and J gave up 2 bases; unmatched junction bases: 3. CDR3 loop: CASSLYGQGNYGYTF. CDR3 coding DNA: TGTGCCAGCAGCTTATACGGACAGGGGAACTATGGCTACACCTTC.

The V call is TRBV7-2, the J call TRBJ2-3; D is uncertain. Trimming left V 2 bases short and J 0 bases short, with 18 bases between. Germline values: CDR1 SGHTA, CDR2 FQGNSA. This CDR3 comprises 18 residues. The CDR3 loop reads CASSLHQRQGFSTDTQYF. The CDR3 bases are TGTGCCAGCAGCTTACACCAGAGACAAGGCTTTAGCACAGATACGCAGTATTTT. The full variable domain, rest sourced from reference TRBV7-2 and TRBJ2-3, is GAGVSQSPSNKVTEKGKDVELRCDPISGHTALYWYRQSLGQGLEFLIYFQGNSAPDKSGLPSDRFSAERTGGSVSTLTIQRTQQEDSAVYLCASSLHQRQGFSTDTQYFGPGTRLTVL.

V is TRBV9 and J is TRBJ2-1, with D tentatively TRBD1 (6 bases). Trimming shortened V by 1 base and J by 9 bases, and 11 bases separated the two germline ends. The CDR3 sequence is 13 residues long. Per the germline V gene, CDR1 is SGDLS and CDR2 is YYNGEE. In nucleotides, the CDR3 is TGTGCCAGCAGCGTAACGGAAGGGGGTGAGCAGTTCTTC. As protein: CASSVTEGGEQFF. The full variable domain, rest sourced from reference TRBV9 and TRBJ2-1, is DSGVTQTPKHLITATGQRVTLRCSPRSGDLSVYWYQQSLDQGLQFLIQYYNGEERAKGNILERFSAQQFPDLHSELNLSSLELGDSALYFCASSVTEGGEQFFGPGTRLTVL.

The gene calls are TRBV21-1 and TRBJ2-7; the D call TRBD2 from the table was never checked on the DNA. TRBV21-1 is a recognized pseudogene. This CDR3 spans 15 amino acids. The CDR3 sequence: CASSSRDARGGEQYF. DNA for the CDR3: TGTGCCAGCAGCAGCAGAGACGCCCGGGGGGGCGAGCAGTACTTC.

The CDR3 loop is CATSSGLAGGLSNEQFF. The CDR3 region has the DNA TGTGCCACCAGCAGTGGACTAGCGGGGGGGCTGTCGAATGAGCAGTTCTTC. The chain couples TRBV15 to TRBJ2-1; TRBD2 aligns across 15 bases. CDR1 and CDR2 (germline): LNHNV, YYDKDF (reference sequence). The CDR3 extends over 17 amino acids. V lost 3 bases, J lost 7 bases, and 7 bases stayed unmatched.

This clone was seen a few times. The chain combines TRBV13 with TRBJ2-5; 10 bases agree with TRBD2. V trimming: 0 bases; J trimming: 5 bases; junction bases outside the gene matches: 9. Per the germline V gene, CDR1 is PRHDT and CDR2 is FYEKMQ (reference sequence). The CDR3 has 17 amino acids. This chain's CDR3 is CASSLGFTAGGLETQYF. Here the CDR3 DNA reads TGTGCCAGCAGCTTAGGGTTTACAGCGGGGGGGTTGGAGACCCAGTACTTC.

This chain uses TRBV9 with TRBJ2-5; TRBD2 matches 8 bases. The CDR3 loop spans 16 amino acids. Trimming at V came to 2 bases and at J to 4 bases, leaving 10 bases not matched to a gene. Germline V lookup: CDR1 SGDLS, CDR2 YYNGEE. The CDR3 DNA sequence: TGTGCCAGCAGCGTGTCCGGGACTAGGGTGATAGAGACCCAGTACTTC. Protein sequence: CASSVSGTRVIETQYF.

The V and J genes are TRBV7-8 and TRBJ1-2; D is perhaps TRBD1 (5 bases). The CDR3 runs to 13 residues. The germline V and J ends were trimmed by 3 bases and 6 bases, with 11 bases remaining between them. The germline CDR1 and CDR2 sequences are SGHVS and FQNEAQ. This CDR3 reads CASSFEGEDGYTF. CDR3 DNA: TGTGCCAGCAGCTTCGAAGGGGAAGATGGCTACACCTTC.

The chain joins TRBV7-9 to TRBJ1-1, with 9 bases that match TRBD1. Germline V gives CDR1 SEHNR, CDR2 FQNEAQ (reference sequence). Trimming at V came to 5 bases and at J to 6 bases, leaving 10 bases not matched to a gene. This CDR3 has 15 residues. The CDR3, as DNA: TGTGCCAGCAGCCCCCCGGGACAGGGTGGCCCTGAAGCTTTCTTT. It translates to CASSPPGQGGPEAFF.